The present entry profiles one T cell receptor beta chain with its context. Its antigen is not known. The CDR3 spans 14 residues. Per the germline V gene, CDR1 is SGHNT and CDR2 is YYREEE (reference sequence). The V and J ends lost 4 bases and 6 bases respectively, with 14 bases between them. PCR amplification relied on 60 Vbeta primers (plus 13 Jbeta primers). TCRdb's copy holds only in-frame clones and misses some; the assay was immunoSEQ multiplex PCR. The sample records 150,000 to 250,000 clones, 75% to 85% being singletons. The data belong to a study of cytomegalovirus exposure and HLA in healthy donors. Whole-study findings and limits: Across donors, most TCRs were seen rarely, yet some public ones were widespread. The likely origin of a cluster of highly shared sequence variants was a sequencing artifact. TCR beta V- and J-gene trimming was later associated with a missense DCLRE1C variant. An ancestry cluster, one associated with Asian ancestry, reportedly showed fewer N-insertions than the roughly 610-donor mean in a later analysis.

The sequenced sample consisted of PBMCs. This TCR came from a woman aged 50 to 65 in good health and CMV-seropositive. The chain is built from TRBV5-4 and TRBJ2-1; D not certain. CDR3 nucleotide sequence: TGTGCCAGCAGCCTTAGTAATACGGGCAATGAGCAGTTCTTC. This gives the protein CASSLSNTGNEQFF. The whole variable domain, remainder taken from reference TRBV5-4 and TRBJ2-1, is ETGVTQSPTHLIKTRGQQVTLRCSSQSGHNTVSWYQQALGQGPQFIFQYYREEENGRGNFPPRFSGLQFPNYSSELNVNALELDDSALYLCASSLSNTGNEQFFGPGTRLTVL.